This is a list of T cell receptor beta chains from one sample in a study of cytomegalovirus exposure and HLA in healthy donors. Repertoires were generated with immunoSEQ multiplex PCR, while TCRdb's copy carries only in-frame clones and drops some. The sample has tens of thousands of clones; over 60% are singletons. Sequencing was carried out using PBMCs. These receptors were collected from a man aged 35 to 55 in good health and CMV-seronegative. Each CDR3 is given without its conserved first and last residue. Clone size is given for some rows only: seen once, a few or many times, or a class if the clone is expanded.

NA	TRBV10-3	AISESGGANSNQPQH
NA	TRBV15	ATSRAGTGAYEQY
NA	TRBV30	ASRTGGTDTQY
NA	TRBV6-6	ASSKRAGTGELF
once	TRBV19	ASSVGGGYEQY
NA	TRBV11-3	ASSSRTSGGGDTQY
NA	TRBV4-2	ASSNPLINSYNEQF
NA	TRBV30	ASRDRVNTEAF
NA	TRBV6-5	ASNYRGRSNTEAF
NA	TRBV7-7	ASSLGAKNEQF
NA	TRBV6-5	ASSYRGTGNTIY
NA	TRBV11-2	ASSPSATGARWGYT
NA	TRBV7-2	ASSLVTSAYEQY
NA	TRBV5-6	ASSFRTDNEKLF
NA	TRBV7-2	ASSLMTGTGTEAF
NA	TRBV19	ASSMAQGRNQPQH
NA	TRBV5-1	ASNGGTLSSYEQY
NA	TRBV6-1	ASSSWAVRETQY
NA	TRBV6-6	ASRGLAGGNEQY
NA	TRBV7-9	ASSLESLTEAF
NA	TRBV4-3	ASSETSGRDPSDTQY
NA	TRBV15	ATSRENTGANVLT
NA	TRBV28	ASSLSGLGRVAGELF
few	TRBV7-9	ASRPPGAGSYEQY
once	TRBV4-2	ASSQDMGNPGELF
NA	TRBV6-5	ASSSGTPQNTGELF
NA	TRBV9	ASSVAHSSGTGGKSYGYT
NA	TRBV5-8	ASSPPAGVSYEQY
NA	TRBV19	ASSWGTGDGYT
NA	TRBV5-4	ASSSGLAGGVDTGELF
NA	TRBV7-6	ASSSRDSKDTQY
NA	TRBV4-2	ASSQAVRQPQH
NA	TRBV18	ASSADRSGFLEAF
NA	TRBV9	ASSATGGRAYEQY
NA	TRBV2	ASSEARGMNQPQH
few	TRBV6-6	ASSYGRNTEAF
NA	TRBV15	ATSREGQGYNEQF
NA	TRBV4-3	ASSQDPGGMNTEAF
NA	TRBV19	ASSVLAGTYNEQF
few	TRBV19	ASSLAGAGTEAF
NA	TRBV5-1	ASSSDYSGQGIEQY